Sequencing of this T cell receptor (beta chain) was carried out in a study of OX40 agonist ivuxolimab in advanced cancers. Whole-study context: Those treated in dose escalation had hepatocellular carcinoma, melanoma, renal cell cancer or head and neck cancer.

Germline V gives CDR1 LNHDA, CDR2 SQIVND (reference sequence). Trimming shortened V by 2 bases and J by 4 bases, and 5 bases separated the two germline ends. The CDR3 extends over 12 amino acids. The repertoire was sequenced with immunoSEQ multiplex PCR; TCRdb's copy has only in-frame clones and lacks some. The sample yields tens of thousands of clones, about 91% seen once. The source material was CD4+ or CD8+ T cells sorted from blood, sampled in a trial of the OX40 agonist ivuxolimab. The chain links TRBV19 to TRBJ1-1, with D perhaps TRBD1 (5 bases). The sequence came from an adult with an advanced solid tumor such as melanoma, head and neck, liver or kidney cancer. CDR3 in amino acids: CASSIRGTEAFF. CDR3 sequence (DNA): TGTGCCAGTAGTATAAGGGGCACTGAAGCTTTCTTT.